Listed below are T cell receptor beta chains from one sample, sequenced in a study of CD8 T cells in ankylosing spondylitis. TCRdb redid the calling of the 5' RACE reads with MiXCR, one entry per CDR3 protein. The sample consists of more than 400,000 distinct CDR3 sequences, under 5.5% of them appearing once. Sequencing was performed on blood, either unsorted or a sorted T cell fraction (not recorded which). Every receptor here comes from a male donor with ankylosing spondylitis. Both conserved end residues are part of each CDR3. Fields, in order: clone size, D gene, V gene, J gene, CDR3 protein, CDR3 DNA. A D gene is named only where the DNA matches it firmly. Clone size is given for some rows only: seen once, a few or many times, or a class if the clone is expanded.

size: many
D: .
V: TRBV20-1
J: TRBJ1-3
CDR3: CSALDRLTGNTIYF
DNA: TGCAGTGCTCTTGACAGGTTGACTGGAAACACCATATATTTT

size: .
D: .
V: TRBV3-1
J: TRBJ1-1
CDR3: CASSKYNNQEAFF
DNA: TGTGCCAGCAGCAAATACAACAACCAGGAAGCTTTCTTT

size: many
D: TRBD2
V: TRBV29-1
J: TRBJ2-5
CDR3: CSVERDYRSYETQYF
DNA: TGCAGCGTTGAGAGGGACTACCGTTCGTATGAGACCCAGTACTTC

size: many
D: .
V: TRBV11-2
J: TRBJ2-2
CDR3: CASSLLPLNTGELFF
DNA: TGTGCCAGCAGCTTACTTCCGTTAAACACCGGGGAGCTGTTTTTT

size: many
D: TRBD2
V: TRBV28
J: TRBJ2-1
CDR3: CASSPELGLAGRREQFF
DNA: TGTGCCAGCAGCCCGGAACTGGGCCTAGCGGGACGACGTGAGCAGTTCTTC

size: many
D: TRBD1
V: TRBV5-5
J: TRBJ2-7
CDR3: CASSLNWDRGYEQYF
DNA: TGTGCCAGCAGCTTGAATTGGGACAGGGGGTACGAGCAGTACTTC

size: many
D: TRBD1
V: TRBV5-1
J: TRBJ2-7
CDR3: CASSLTGQGSDEQYF
DNA: TGCGCCAGCAGCTTAACGGGACAGGGCTCCGACGAGCAGTACTTC

size: many
D: .
V: TRBV29-1
J: TRBJ1-5
CDR3: CSVYLGGSGQPQHF
DNA: TGCAGCGTTTATTTGGGGGGGTCGGGTCAGCCCCAGCATTTT

size: many
D: .
V: TRBV7-2
J: TRBJ2-3
CDR3: CASSLAGAVYTQYF
DNA: TGTGCCAGCAGCTTAGCGGGGGCAGTTTATACGCAGTATTTT

size: many
D: TRBD1
V: TRBV5-1
J: TRBJ2-1
CDR3: CASSLLGQVLSYNEQFF
DNA: TGCGCCAGCAGCTTGCTGGGACAGGTGCTCTCCTACAATGAGCAGTTCTTC

size: few
D: .
V: TRBV4-3
J: TRBJ1-2
CDR3: CASSQEYRGGTRGYTF
DNA: TGCGCCAGCAGCCAAGAGTATCGGGGGGGAACTCGGGGCTACACCTTC

size: .
D: .
V: TRBV7-2
J: TRBJ1-2
CDR3: CASSLVKVETNYGYTF
DNA: TGTGCCAGCAGCTTAGTCAAGGTCGAGACTAACTATGGCTACACCTTC

size: many
D: TRBD1
V: TRBV12-3/TRBV12-4
J: TRBJ1-2
CDR3: CASSLNDREHGYTF
DNA: TGTGCCAGCAGTTTGAACGACAGGGAACATGGCTACACCTTC

size: .
D: .
V: TRBV5-6
J: TRBJ2-1
CDR3: CASSPGLLWPSDYNEQFF
DNA: TGTGCCAGCAGCCCCGGCCTCCTCTGGCCTAGCGACTACAATGAGCAGTTCTTC

size: few
D: .
V: TRBV3-1
J: TRBJ1-5
CDR3: CASSQDLGSGDQPQHF
DNA: TGTGCCAGCAGCCAAGATCTTGGATCCGGGGATCAGCCCCAGCATTTT

size: many
D: .
V: TRBV20-1
J: TRBJ1-1
CDR3: CSARYTWTLNTEAFF
DNA: TGCAGTGCTAGATACACTTGGACTTTGAACACTGAAGCTTTCTTT

size: .
D: TRBD2
V: TRBV2
J: TRBJ2-7
CDR3: CASSEKTSGSIYEQYF
DNA: TGTGCCAGCAGCGAGAAAACTAGCGGGAGTATCTACGAGCAGTACTTC

size: many
D: .
V: TRBV6-1
J: TRBJ1-2
CDR3: CASRHRAASYGYTF
DNA: TGTGCCAGCAGACACAGGGCCGCCTCGTATGGCTACACCTTC

size: many
D: TRBD2
V: TRBV4-1
J: TRBJ2-1
CDR3: CASRSNRLAGGEQFF
DNA: TGCGCCAGCAGATCAAATAGACTAGCGGGAGGCGAGCAGTTCTTC

size: many
D: TRBD2
V: TRBV20-1
J: TRBJ2-3
CDR3: CSATLAGRTDTQYF
DNA: TGCAGTGCTACCTTAGCGGGAAGGACAGATACGCAGTATTTT

size: many
D: .
V: TRBV4-2
J: TRBJ2-7
CDR3: CASSQDQRTPDRQYF
DNA: TGTGCCAGCAGCCAAGATCAGCGGACACCGGATCGGCAGTACTTC

size: many
D: .
V: TRBV6-1
J: TRBJ1-2
CDR3: CASRETAANYGYTF
DNA: TGTGCCAGCAGAGAAACAGCAGCTAACTATGGCTACACCTTC

size: .
D: TRBD2
V: TRBV14
J: TRBJ2-2
CDR3: CASSQGATSGDTGKLFF
DNA: TGTGCCAGCAGCCAAGGGGCCACTAGCGGGGACACCGGGAAGCTGTTTTTT

size: .
D: .
V: TRBV20-1
J: TRBJ2-2
CDR3: CSAEGLTGELFF
DNA: TGCAGTGCTGAAGGACTCACCGGGGAGCTGTTTTTT